This T cell receptor (beta chain) comes out of a study of T cells after yellow fever vaccination (dated by TCRdb to between 2017 and 2020). In terms of the full investigation: The SMART-Seq v4 Ultra Low Input RNA kit was used to prepare libraries from fractions with low cell numbers. To follow T-cell clones before and after primary and booster YFV17D yellow fever vaccination, bulk TCR alpha and beta repertoires were sequenced over time. Two healthy male donors, one aged 18 to 30 and one aged 30 to 39 years, were included in the cohort. Bulk PBMC replicates and cell subsets were isolated from blood drawn at multiple timepoints before and after both primary and secondary immunization.

The run used an Illumina NovaSeq 6000. TCR cDNA was synthesized by 5'RACE template switching, which introduced a universal primer site and unique molecular identifiers. Priming of cDNA synthesis was performed from both the TCR alpha and TCR beta constant segments. Two PCR steps were used to amplify libraries, with sample barcodes and sequencing adapters being added in the second step. Libraries were sequenced on Illumina HiSeq 2500 (2x100 bp) or NovaSeq (2x150 bp). The paper's data handling went like this. Reads were demultiplexed and collapsed into UMI consensus sequences with MIGEC, and V(D)J alignment was performed with MiXCR. Vaccine-responding clonotypes were identified with edgeR using replicate PBMC samples, with FDR below 0.01 and a log2 fold change above 5 up to day 15 being required. CD4 or CD8 identity was assigned to each bulk clonotype according to whether the clonotype was present at higher abundance in the sequenced CD4 repertoire or the sequenced CD8 repertoire. The public reads were reprocessed in TCRdb via fastp at Q25 and MiXCR, keeping in-frame beta chains. Here each entry gathers all rows of one CDR3 protein and keeps the most common genes and DNA. It is TCRdb's table, rather than the study itself, that gives the V and J calls and clone size. Here the sample has hundreds of thousands of distinct CDR3 sequences; roughly an eighth occur a single time. Of the sample, approximately 3.3% falls within the top ten clones.

Counted from cysteine to phenylalanine, this CDR3 has 16 amino acids. The sequence is cut down to CDR3 DNA, 48 bases in frame from base 1. The germline V gene specifies MNHEY as CDR1 and SVGEGT as CDR2. A distance of 12 bases separates the germline ends of V and J, which lose 1 base and 0 bases respectively. The sample's treatment or condition label, decoded: live attenuated yellow fever vaccine strain. A standard Ficoll-Paque protocol was used to isolate PBMCs from peripheral blood. Dynabeads CD4 and CD8 positive selection kits were used to isolate CD4 and CD8 T-cell fractions. TriZol was used to extract RNA from bulk PBMCs, from CD4 and CD8 fractions, and from dextramer-positive and dextramer-negative fractions. This clonotype has ten or more counts. What this receptor recognizes is not known. No much larger clonotype is one base removed from it; base qualities were not supplied. Study-level results and caveats: After the booster, most of the clones that had expanded following primary vaccination were detected again (around 97% of CD4 and around 90% of CD8), which suggests that memory was broadly maintained. The secondary T-cell response was weaker than the primary response but faster, peaking on day 5 instead of day 15. Computational filtering was needed because FACS-sorted repertoires could contain abundant contaminating clonotypes from the bulk population. A small share of clonotypes was detected in both CD4 and CD8 compartments, with the overlap likely arising from convergent recombination. Only a couple of donors were included in the study, so the extent to which the findings can be generalized is limited.

The chain was built from TRBV6-2 or TRBV6-3 and TRBJ1-1, with the D gene call left open. The TCR was taken from a man younger than 35 who received the YFV17D yellow fever vaccine. Sequencing was performed on CD4+ T cells sorted from PBMCs, taken 15 days after the yellow fever booster vaccination. CDR3 region: CASSYYTRRVNTEAFF. In nucleotide form, the sequence is TGTGCCAGCAGTTACTACACCCGACGGGTGAACACTGAAGCTTTCTTT.